These 32 T cell receptor beta chains were all obtained from the same sample, sequenced in a study of T-cell memory formation after mild COVID-19. TCRdb redid the calling of the 5' RACE reads with MiXCR, one entry per CDR3 protein. The table has hundreds of thousands of distinct CDR3 sequences, about a fifth seen once. Sequences were obtained from PBMCs or a T cell subset sorted from them (not recorded which). These TCRs come from an adult woman who had mild COVID-19 (a few samples of this study predate the infection). Cell type and time point are not known.

The chain carries TRBV6-6 and TRBJ1-2; no reliable D call. The CDR3 has 14 amino acids. V was cut by 2 bases and J by 6 bases, with 13 bases left in between. The V gene's germline CDR1 is MNHNY and CDR2 SVGAGI (reference sequence). The CDR3 loop is CASSYEGPDDGYTF. The CDR3 region has the DNA TGTGCCAGCAGTTACGAGGGCCCCGATGATGGCTACACCTTC.

There are a few counts of this clonotype. J is TRBJ1-1 and V is TRBV24-1; TRBD1 matches at 10 bases. The CDR3 length is 17 residues. V shed 5 bases and J 1 base; nucleotides not matched to a gene: 9. CDR1 and CDR2 (germline): KGHDR, SFDVKD. CDR3 in amino acids: CATSAGTGAGGNTEAFF. CDR3 in DNA: TGTGCCACCAGTGCCGGGACAGGGGCCGGGGGGAACACTGAAGCTTTCTTT.

The sample holds a few counts of this clonotype. V gene TRBV12-3 or TRBV12-4 combines with J gene TRBJ1-1; 9 nucleotides agree with TRBD1. V shed 8 bases, J shed 5 bases, and the junction held 6 bases outside the gene matches. The CDR3 is 13 residues long. The CDR3 reads CASRGTGLTEAFF. The CDR3 region has the DNA TGTGCCAGCCGTGGGACAGGGTTAACTGAAGCTTTCTTT.

This clonotype was seen a few times. The chain recombines TRBV27 with TRBJ1-5; D not resolved. Germline V lookup: CDR1 MNHEY, CDR2 SMNVEV (reference sequence). This CDR3 is built from 16 residues. V gave up 5 bases and J gave up 6 bases, with 20 bases separating them. In nucleotides, the CDR3 is TGTGCCAGCAGTCGAGCTCCCTATAGGGCCGGTCAGCCCCAGCATTTT. Translating it yields CASSRAPYRAGQPQHF.

The genes are TRBV20-1 and TRBJ2-1; 15 nucleotides agree with TRBD2. Germline loops: CDR1 DFQATT, CDR2 SNEGSKA (reference sequence). The trim removed 7 bases at V and 9 bases at J, leaving 1 base unmatched. This CDR3 region has 12 residues. The CDR3 sequence is CSGGLAGGEQFF. As DNA, the CDR3 is TGCAGTGGGGGACTAGCGGGAGGTGAGCAGTTCTTC.

The chain joins TRBV18 to TRBJ2-7; D is unclear. V was trimmed by 2 bases and J by 2 bases, leaving 7 bases between them. Germline loops: CDR1 KGHSH, CDR2 LQKENI. CDR3 length equals 13 residues. The CDR3 is CASSPYSPYEQYF. CDR3 coding DNA: TGTGCCAGCTCACCATACAGCCCCTACGAGCAGTACTTC.

The chain employs TRBV20-1 and TRBJ2-7, with a tentative D call TRBD2 (5 bases). The CDR3 loop spans 14 amino acids. Germline-derived CDR1 and CDR2 are DFQATT and SNEGSKA (reference sequence). The V gene lost 2 bases and the J gene lost 0 bases, with 11 bases spanning the gap. CDR3 residues: CSARTDAGSYEQYF. DNA for the CDR3: TGCAGTGCTAGAACAGATGCGGGCTCCTACGAGCAGTACTTC.

This clonotype was seen only a few times. V gene TRBV7-2 combines with J gene TRBJ2-5; D is unclear. Germline CDR1 is SGHTA and CDR2 is FQGNSA. V gave up 5 bases and J gave up 5 bases, with 15 bases separating them. The CDR3 is 14 amino acids. CDR3 amino acids: CASSPTYATETQYF. DNA for the CDR3: TGTGCCAGCAGCCCGACTTATGCAACGGAGACCCAGTACTTC.

The V call is TRBV5-4, the J call TRBJ2-7, with 14 bases lining up with TRBD2. This CDR3 spans 16 amino acids. Trimming at V came to 4 bases and at J to 5 bases, leaving 8 bases not matched to a gene. CDR1 and CDR2 (germline): SGHNT, YYREEE (reference sequence). The CDR3 DNA sequence: TGTGCCAGCAGCCGGATGGGACTAGCGGGAGCCCACGAGCAGTACTTC. The encoded protein is CASSRMGLAGAHEQYF.

This clonotype has a single count. V and J are TRBV14 and TRBJ2-3, with 7 bases matching TRBD2. V shed 2 bases and J 6 bases; nucleotides not matched to a gene: 11. The CDR3 runs 16 residues. CDR1 SGHDN and CDR2 FVKESK come from the germline V gene. The CDR3 DNA reads as TGTGCCAGCAGCCAACGAGGGAGGGGCGCATGGGATACGCAGTATTTT. Translated, it gives CASSQRGRGAWDTQYF. Combining the CDR3 with reference TRBV14 and TRBJ2-3 gives the whole variable domain EAGVTQFPSHSVIEKGQTVTLRCDPISGHDNLYWYRRVMGKEIKFLLHFVKESKQDESGMPNNRFLAERTGGTYSTLKVQPAELEDSGVYFCASSQRGRGAWDTQYFGPGTRLTVL.

V is TRBV9 and J is TRBJ2-7, with 7 bases fitting TRBD1. The germline V gene has CDR1 SGDLS and CDR2 YYNGEE. Unmatched junction bases numbered 1, after V lost 3 bases and J lost 1 base. This CDR3 contains 13 residues. CDR3 nucleotides: TGTGCCAGCAGCGAGGGGGCATCCTACGAGCAGTACTTC. Its protein product is CASSEGASYEQYF.

This clonotype appeared a few times. The genes are TRBV12-3 or TRBV12-4 and TRBJ2-2; D might be TRBD1 (5 bases). V lost 7 bases to trimming and J lost 8 bases, with 20 bases between them. There are 15 residues in the CDR3. The CDR3 DNA reads TGTGCCAGCACCATATTCAGGGCCCCCAAAGGGGAGCTGTTTTTT. It is translated as CASTIFRAPKGELFF.

In the case of this clonotype: A read error may account for a junction end that differs from germline. The chain uses TRBV5-1 and TRBJ2-5, with D possibly TRBD1 on 5 matching bases. The CDR3 sequence is 12 residues long. Per the germline V gene, CDR1 is SGHRS and CDR2 is YFSETQ. The CDR3 reads CASRAGPETQYF. CDR3 in DNA: TGCGCTAGCAGGGCAGGGCCAGAGACCCAGTACTTC.

This chain connects TRBV7-9 to TRBJ2-5; D remains ambiguous. Germline V gene lookup returns CDR1 SEHNR and CDR2 FQNEAQ (reference sequence). V lost 0 bases and J lost 5, with 16 bases in between. The CDR3 is 16 residues long. CDR3 loop: CASSLAGPQIRETQYF. The CDR3 coding sequence is TGTGCCAGCAGCTTAGCGGGCCCCCAGATTAGGGAGACCCAGTACTTC. The whole variable domain, remainder taken from reference TRBV7-9 and TRBJ2-5, is DTGVSQNPRHKITKRGQNVTFRCDPISEHNRLYWYRQTLGQGPEFLTYFQNEAQLEKSRLLSDRFSAERPKGSFSTLEIQRTEQGDSAMYLCASSLAGPQIRETQYFGPGTRLLVL.

The chain employs TRBV5-6 and TRBJ2-3; possible D gene TRBD2, 7 bases. The CDR3 has 15 amino acids. V dropped 4 bases and J dropped 7 bases, with 19 bases sitting between them. Germline-derived CDR1 and CDR2 are SGHDT and YYEEEE. The CDR3 is CASSPVGGPENTQYF. Here the CDR3 DNA reads TGTGCCAGCAGCCCGGTCGGGGGGCCCGAAAATACGCAGTATTTT.

There are a few counts of this clonotype. This chain uses TRBV11-3 with TRBJ2-2; unclear D gene. The germline V gene encodes CDR1 SGHNT and CDR2 YENEEA. The CDR3 contains 14 residues. The V gene lost 5 bases and the J gene lost 5 bases, with 12 bases spanning the gap. CDR3 residues: CASSTPIRTGELFF. In DNA, the CDR3 is TGTGCCAGCAGCACCCCCATTCGTACCGGGGAGCTGTTTTTT.

A few counts support this clonotype. The V call is TRBV25-1, the J call TRBJ1-4, with 9 positions matching TRBD1. The CDR3 runs 13 residues. V lost 7 bases to trimming and J lost 7 bases; unmatched junction nucleotides: 4. Germline V gives CDR1 MGHDK, CDR2 SYGVNS. The CDR3 DNA follows: TGTGCCAGCACGGACAGGGGAAGTGAAAAACTGTTTTTT. It specifies CASTDRGSEKLFF.

In this sample, this clonotype turned up a few times. This rearrangement joins TRBV5-1 to TRBJ1-1, with D perhaps matching TRBD1 (5 bases). The V gene's germline CDR1 is SGHRS and CDR2 YFSETQ. Trimming removed 5 bases from V and 4 bases from J, with 18 bases in between. This CDR3 is 15 amino acids long. CDR3 bases: TGCGCCAGCAGTTTTAGGCCAGGGAGGATCACTGAAGCTTTCTTT. This gives the protein CASSFRPGRITEAFF.

This clonotype was found a few times. The J gene is TRBJ2-2, the V gene TRBV20-1; no clear D gene. V dropped 4 bases and J dropped 5 bases, with 11 bases sitting between them. Germline V gene sequence: CDR1 DFQATT, CDR2 SNEGSKA (reference sequence). The CDR3 runs 13 residues. CDR3 loop: CSANDARTGELFF. CDR3 coding DNA: TGCAGTGCTAACGACGCGAGGACCGGGGAGCTGTTTTTT.

V is TRBV13 and J is TRBJ2-7, with D maybe TRBD1 (6 bases). Germline V gene data show CDR1 as PRHDT and CDR2 as FYEKMQ (reference sequence). The CDR3 has 14 amino acids. Trimming shortened V by 4 bases and J by 6 bases, and 16 bases separated the two germline ends. The CDR3 is CASSSGQRHGEQYF. CDR3 in DNA: TGTGCCAGCAGCTCTGGACAGCGGCACGGCGAGCAGTACTTC. The full variable domain, completed using reference TRBV13 and TRBJ2-7, is AAGVIQSPRHLIKEKRETATLKCYPIPRHDTVYWYQQGPGQDPQFLISFYEKMQSDKGSIPDRFSAQQFSDYHSELNMSSLELGDSALYFCASSSGQRHGEQYFGPGTRLTVT.

The rearrangement uses TRBV4-2 and TRBJ1-4, with D maybe TRBD1 (5 bases). The CDR3 length is 16 residues. CDR1 and CDR2 (germline): LGHNA, YNFKEQ. V was trimmed by 1 base and J by 0 bases, leaving 9 bases between them. In DNA form, the CDR3 reads TGTGCCAGCAGCCAAGCAGGACACCCAACTAATGAAAAACTGTTTTTT. Its translation is CASSQAGHPTNEKLFF.

The CDR3 DNA follows: TGTGCCAGCAGCCAAGGGTACAATCAGCCCCAGCATTTT. It is translated as CASSQGYNQPQHF. The chain couples TRBV3-1 to TRBJ1-5, with D unresolved. Germline lookup yields CDR1 LGHDT and CDR2 YNNKEL (reference sequence). This CDR3 spans 13 amino acids. Trimming removed 1 base from V and 3 bases from J, with 4 bases in between.

The V and J genes are TRBV4-3 and TRBJ2-3, with D unclear. The CDR3 sequence is 14 residues long. V shed 0 bases and J shed 4 bases, with 8 bases lying between them. CDR1 and CDR2 from the germline V gene are LGHNA and YSLEER. The DNA for the CDR3 is TGCGCCAGCAGCCAAGATCACCCTTCAGATACGCAGTATTTT. Its translation: CASSQDHPSDTQYF.

This clonotype showed up just a few times. This chain connects TRBV6-2 or TRBV6-3 to TRBJ2-1, with D maybe TRBD2 (5 bases). Germline values: CDR1 MNHEY, CDR2 SVGEGT. V was cut by 7 bases and J by 4 bases, with 17 bases left in between. The CDR3 consists of 15 residues. The CDR3 DNA reads TGTGCCAGCACTCCCGGAGGAGGAGAGTACAATGAGCAGTTCTTC. Translation gives CASTPGGGEYNEQFF.

This clonotype was seen more than once but under ten times. The V and J genes are TRBV7-2 and TRBJ2-1, with a possible D match to TRBD1 (5 bases). Trimming took 2 bases from V and 10 from J, leaving 12 bases between them. CDR3 length equals 13 residues. Germline loops: CDR1 SGHTA, CDR2 FQGNSA. The CDR3, as DNA: TGTGCCAGCAGCTTATGGCAGGGTCGGGAGCAGTTCTTC. As protein: CASSLWQGREQFF.

This clonotype came up once. The rearrangement uses TRBV5-5 and TRBJ1-1; TRBD1 matches at 11 bases. This CDR3 region has 15 residues. V lost 4 bases and J lost 4; bases outside the gene matches: 6. CDR1 is SGHKS and CDR2 is YYEKEE in the germline V gene (reference sequence). The CDR3 DNA reads TGTGCCAGCAGCATCTCCGGGACAGGGGGCACTGAAGCTTTCTTT. Translation gives CASSISGTGGTEAFF.

The chain links TRBV5-1 to TRBJ2-2; tentatively, D is TRBD2 (6 bases). The CDR3 has 16 amino acids. Between the trimmed V and J ends, which lost 2 bases and 5 bases, there was a span of 16 bases. Germline CDR1 and CDR2: SGHRS and YFSETQ. The DNA of the CDR3 is TGCGCCAGCAGCTTCAGTATCGACGGGGGTACCGGGGAGCTGTTTTTT. Translating gives CASSFSIDGGTGELFF.

Here the CDR3 reads CASSPQTGTGERETQYF. Written as DNA, the CDR3 is TGTGCCAGCAGCCCACAAACCGGGACAGGGGAGCGGGAGACCCAGTACTTC. The chain couples TRBV5-4 to TRBJ2-5, with 10 bases aligning to TRBD1. The CDR3 is made up of 17 amino acids. The trim removed 4 bases at V and 5 bases at J, leaving 14 bases unmatched. Germline-derived CDR1 and CDR2 are SGHNT and YYREEE (reference sequence). The complete variable domain, with remaining parts taken from reference TRBV5-4 and TRBJ2-5, reads ETGVTQSPTHLIKTRGQQVTLRCSSQSGHNTVSWYQQALGQGPQFIFQYYREEENGRGNFPPRFSGLQFPNYSSELNVNALELDDSALYLCASSPQTGTGERETQYFGPGTRLLVL.

J is TRBJ1-1 and V is TRBV20-1; no firm D call. CDR1 is DFQATT and CDR2 is SNEGSKA in the germline V gene (reference sequence). V lost 1 base and J lost 1, with 13 bases in between. The CDR3 is 15 residues long. DNA for the CDR3: TGCAGTGCTAGAGTCCCGGTTAAATCGAACACTGAAGCTTTCTTT. It codes for CSARVPVKSNTEAFF.

This clonotype was counted a few times. The chain carries TRBV21-1 and TRBJ1-5; TRBD1, the table's D call, was not compared with the DNA. TRBV21-1 is given as a pseudogene. The CDR3 is 20 residues long. CDR3 residues: CASMEPNFQGAGDSNQPQHF. DNA of the CDR3: TGTGCCAGCATGGAACCCAATTTTCAGGGGGCCGGGGATAGCAATCAGCCCCAGCATTTT.

This chain joins TRBV4-1 and TRBJ1-1, with D perhaps matching TRBD1 (5 bases). V shed 5 bases and J shed 9 bases, with 22 bases lying between them. Germline V lookup: CDR1 MGHRA, CDR2 YSYEKL. This CDR3 spans 15 amino acids. The DNA for the CDR3 is TGCGCCAGCAGCAAAAGCCAGGACAACTCGTTGAAAGCTTTCTTT. Amino acids: CASSKSQDNSLKAFF.

The V call is TRBV12-3 or TRBV12-4, the J call TRBJ2-1, with unresolved D. The V and J ends lost 6 bases and 7 bases respectively, with 22 bases between them. The CDR3 is 16 residues long. CDR3 sequence reads: CASRPIVWGKDNEQFF. In DNA form, the CDR3 reads TGTGCCAGCAGACCCATCGTCTGGGGTAAGGATAATGAGCAGTTCTTC.